Shown below are 24 T cell receptor beta chains from a single sample sequenced in a study of identical twins. TCRdb re-called the 5' RACE reads through MiXCR, storing one row per CDR3 protein. The sample contains about 900,000 distinct CDR3 sequences, 10% to 15% of which appear only once. These sequences were also reported in another study, on yellow fever vaccine responses in identical twins.

The sequencing input was PBMCs. All receptors derive from a woman in her late teens or twenties in good health.

V is TRBV29-1 and J is TRBJ2-1; 8 bases are a match to TRBD2. CDR1 and CDR2 (germline): SQVTM, ANQGSEA. CDR3 length: 14 residues. Germline trimming cut 4 bases from V and 5 bases from J; bases unmatched to any gene: 7. The CDR3 DNA follows: TGCAGCGTTGTGTTTCGGGAGGGGAACAATGAGCAGTTCTTC. Protein product: CSVVFREGNNEQFF.

Only a few counts were recorded for this clonotype. The rearrangement links TRBV6-5 to TRBJ2-7; 9 bases agree with TRBD1. This CDR3 contains 14 residues. The V and J ends lost 2 bases and 5 bases, in that order; junction bases with no gene match: 4. The V gene's germline CDR1 is MNHEY and CDR2 SVGAGI. CDR3 loop: CASSYAWDRDEQYF. Here the CDR3 DNA reads TGTGCCAGCAGTTACGCGTGGGACAGGGACGAGCAGTACTTC.

At least ten counts were recorded for this clonotype. V gene TRBV6-5 combines with J gene TRBJ1-3; TRBD1 agrees at 9 bases. Unmatched junction bases numbered 3, after V lost 4 bases and J lost 2 bases. The CDR3 covers 15 residues. Germline lookup yields CDR1 MNHEY and CDR2 SVGAGI. CDR3 in DNA: TGTGCCAGCAGTTCACAGGGGGCGACTGGAAACACCATATATTTT. Its protein product is CASSSQGATGNTIYF.

V and J are TRBV7-9 and TRBJ2-2, with 7 bases that match TRBD2. The CDR3 length is 16 residues. Trimming took 7 bases from V and 4 from J; bases not matched to a gene: 12. Germline-derived CDR1 and CDR2 are SEHNR and FQNEAQ (reference sequence). For the CDR3, the DNA is TGTGCCAGCAACCCCCAAGGGCGGGGGAGCACCGGGGAGCTGTTTTTT. Translating gives CASNPQGRGSTGELFF. Combining the CDR3 with reference TRBV7-9 and TRBJ2-2 gives the whole variable domain DTGVSQNPRHKITKRGQNVTFRCDPISEHNRLYWYRQTLGQGPEFLTYFQNEAQLEKSRLLSDRFSAERPKGSFSTLEIQRTEQGDSAMYLCASNPQGRGSTGELFFGEGSRLTVL.

The V gene is TRBV5-5, the J gene TRBJ1-2; unclear D gene. V dropped 3 bases and J dropped 2 bases, with 14 bases sitting between them. CDR3 length: 15 amino acids. Germline assignment: CDR1 SGHKS and CDR2 YYEKEE (reference sequence). This CDR3 is CASSSSGGTNYGYTF. CDR3 bases: TGTGCCAGCAGCTCCTCTGGCGGAACCAACTATGGCTACACCTTC.

This clonotype was counted a few times. The chain's CDR3 is CASSFLAGNTEAFF. The CDR3 bases are TGTGCCAGCAGTTTTTTAGCGGGGAACACTGAAGCTTTCTTT. The chain carries TRBV27 and TRBJ1-1, with D unresolved. The V end was cut by 3 bases, the J end by 1 base, with 9 bases between. In germline, CDR1 is MNHEY, CDR2 SMNVEV (reference sequence). The CDR3 totals 14 residues.

This clonotype was seen more than once but under ten times. This sequence joins TRBV12-3 or TRBV12-4 and TRBJ1-1; D might be TRBD1 (6 bases). Trimming pared 3 bases from V and 9 bases from J, leaving 17 bases between. The CDR3 runs to 14 residues. In DNA form, the CDR3 reads TGTGCCAGCAGTTTTAGTCAGGGGTTAACCCAAGCTTTCTTT. It yields the protein CASSFSQGLTQAFF.

In its sample, this clonotype was seen a few times. This chain links TRBV5-1 with TRBJ2-3; 9 bases agree with TRBD2. CDR3 length: 15 amino acids. V was pared by 4 bases and J by 2 bases, with 5 bases of the junction left unmatched. Germline values: CDR1 SGHRS, CDR2 YFSETQ. The DNA for the CDR3 is TGCGCCAGCAGCCCTCGACTAGCGGACACAGATACGCAGTATTTT. This encodes CASSPRLADTDTQYF.

This clonotype showed up just a few times. The chain links TRBV12-3 or TRBV12-4 to TRBJ2-7; 7 bases match TRBD2. Losses at the gene ends were 0 bases for V and 7 bases for J; bases not matched to a gene: 9. The CDR3 extends over 15 amino acids. In nucleotides, the CDR3 is TGTGCCAGCAGTTTAGCGCTAACGGGGGGAATTGAGCAGTACTTC. Protein sequence: CASSLALTGGIEQYF.

The rearrangement joins TRBV14 to TRBJ1-2; 9 nucleotides match TRBD1. The junction had 8 bases not matched to a gene; V was cut back by 3 bases and J by 3 bases. The CDR3 runs to 16 residues. Looked up from germline, CDR1 is SGHDN and CDR2 is FVKESK. The CDR3 protein is CASSHATGGKDYGYTF. The CDR3, as DNA: TGTGCCAGCAGCCATGCTACAGGGGGCAAGGACTATGGCTACACCTTC.

This clonotype was seen many times. This chain uses TRBV12-3 or TRBV12-4 with TRBJ2-5; 11 bases agree with TRBD2. The CDR3 runs to 15 residues. Losses at the gene ends were 6 bases for V and 9 bases for J; bases not matched to a gene: 12. CDR3 in amino acids: CASRTGTSGSGAQYF. CDR3 in DNA: TGTGCCAGCAGAACCGGGACTAGCGGTTCGGGGGCCCAGTACTTC.

The chain uses TRBV28 and TRBJ2-5; the D is unclear. Per germline, CDR1 MDHEN and CDR2 SYDVKM. Trimming took 6 bases from V and 7 from J, leaving 15 bases between them. This CDR3 is 13 amino acids long. CDR3 region: CASRTDPTRTQYF. The CDR3 DNA is TGTGCCAGCAGAACGGACCCGACCAGGACCCAGTACTTC.

This clonotype was detected only a few times. The rearrangement joins TRBV20-1 to TRBJ1-1; D is uncertain. The germline V and J ends were trimmed by 4 bases and 0 bases, with 12 bases remaining between them. Germline V gene sequence: CDR1 DFQATT, CDR2 SNEGSKA (reference sequence). The CDR3 is made up of 14 amino acids. The CDR3 nucleotides are TGCAGTGCTATTCTTCTCAATATGAACACTGAAGCTTTCTTT. It specifies CSAILLNMNTEAFF.

This clonotype has at least ten counts. This chain joins TRBV14 and TRBJ1-6, with no clear D. Germline V gene lookup returns CDR1 SGHDN and CDR2 FVKESK. V shed 0 bases and J shed 11 bases, with 5 bases lying between them. The CDR3 has 12 residues. CDR3 amino acids: CASSQDQAPLHF. CDR3 nucleotides: TGTGCCAGCAGCCAAGACCAGGCACCCCTCCACTTT.

This clonotype turned up a few times. The CDR3 spells CASSDTGTGVQETQYF. CDR3 DNA: TGCGCCAGCAGTGATACCGGGACAGGGGTTCAAGAGACCCAGTACTTC. The genes are TRBV10-2 and TRBJ2-5; 10 bases are a match to TRBD1. The CDR3 spans 16 residues. Germline values: CDR1 WSHSY, CDR2 SAAADI. The V segment lost 3 bases and the J segment 2 bases; nucleotides outside the gene matches: 6.

The table lists this clonotype with a few counts. V and J are TRBV5-5 and TRBJ1-4, with TRBD1 as a possible D gene (6 bases). V was pared by 4 bases and J by 7 bases, with 14 bases between. Germline V gives CDR1 SGHKS, CDR2 YYEKEE (reference sequence). The CDR3 covers 14 residues. CDR3 sequence: CASSTGQLGEKLFF. The DNA for the CDR3 is TGTGCCAGCAGCACCGGACAGTTAGGTGAAAAACTGTTTTTT. Together with reference TRBV5-5 and TRBJ1-4, the CDR3 gives the full variable domain: DAGVTQSPTHLIKTRGQQVTLRCSPISGHKSVSWYQQVLGQGPQFIFQYYEKEERGRGNFPDRFSARQFPNYSSELNVNALLLGDSALYLCASSTGQLGEKLFFGSGTQLSVL.

This clonotype was seen at least ten times. This chain joins TRBV20-1 and TRBJ2-5, with TRBD1 matching 8 bases. Germline-derived CDR1 and CDR2 are DFQATT and SNEGSKA (reference sequence). The CDR3 sequence is 13 residues long. The V segment lost 1 base and the J segment 4 bases; nucleotides outside the gene matches: 2. The CDR3 DNA reads as TGCAGTGCTAGAGGAACAGGGGGAGAGACCCAGTACTTC. Protein: CSARGTGGETQYF.

There are a few counts of this clonotype. The V call is TRBV9, the J call TRBJ2-3; D is ambiguous. The CDR3 totals 13 residues. V lost 4 bases, J lost 10 bases, and 16 bases lay in between. Looked up from germline, CDR1 is SGDLS and CDR2 is YYNGEE. In DNA form, the CDR3 reads TGTGCCAGCAGCCCCGTGGTAGTACGTGCGCAGTATTTT. Translated, it gives CASSPVVVRAQYF.

CDR3 amino acids: CASRGVMNTEAFF. The CDR3 coding sequence is TGTGCCAGTCGGGGGGTCATGAACACTGAAGCTTTCTTT. The gene calls are TRBV19 and TRBJ1-1; D is perhaps TRBD1 (5 bases). Trimming removed 8 bases from V and 0 bases from J, with 10 bases in between. The V gene's germline CDR1 is LNHDA and CDR2 SQIVND (reference sequence). The CDR3 is made up of 13 amino acids. Full variable domain (rest looked up from reference TRBV19 and TRBJ1-1): DGGITQSPKYLFRKEGQNVTLSCEQNLNHDAMYWYRQDPGQGLRLIYYSQIVNDFQKGDIAEGYSVSREKKESFPLTVTSAQKNPTAFYLCASRGVMNTEAFFGQGTRLTVV.

The CDR3, as DNA: TGTGCCAGCAGTTTGGAAGGCGGGAGTCCCTACGAGCAGTACTTC. Translating gives CASSLEGGSPYEQYF. The chain joins TRBV28 to TRBJ2-7; 7 bases match TRBD2. The germline V gene encodes CDR1 MDHEN and CDR2 SYDVKM. This CDR3 region has 15 residues. V lost 3 bases to trimming and J lost 2 bases; unmatched junction nucleotides: 7. The complete variable domain, with remaining parts taken from reference TRBV28 and TRBJ2-7, reads DVKVTQSSRYLVKRTGEKVFLECVQDMDHENMFWYRQDPGLGLRLIYFSYDVKMKEKGDIPEGYSVSREKKERFSLILESASTNQTSMYLCASSLEGGSPYEQYFGPGTRLTVT.

This clonotype was counted at least ten times. This rearrangement joins TRBV15 to TRBJ2-6, with D maybe TRBD2 (6 bases). Germline V lookup: CDR1 LNHNV, CDR2 YYDKDF (reference sequence). With 2 bases removed from V and 0 bases from J, the gap between germline ends came to 17 bases. CDR3 size: 19 residues. In DNA form, the CDR3 reads TGTGCCACCAGCAGAATCCAACTAGCCCAAGTCTCTGGGGCCAACGTCCTGACTTTC. Amino acid sequence: CATSRIQLAQVSGANVLTF. Full variable domain (outside the CDR3, taken from reference TRBV15 and TRBJ2-6): DAMVIQNPRYQVTQFGKPVTLSCSQTLNHNVMYWYQQKSSQAPKLLFHYYDKDFNNEADTPDNFQSRRPNTSFCFLDIRSPGLGDTAMYLCATSRIQLAQVSGANVLTFGAGSRLTVL.

This clonotype was seen only a few times. V is TRBV5-1 and J is TRBJ2-1; D ambiguous. This CDR3 contains 14 residues. With 1 base removed from V and 8 bases from J, the gap between germline ends came to 13 bases. Germline lookup yields CDR1 SGHRS and CDR2 YFSETQ. CDR3 DNA: TGCGCCAGCAGCTTGCTGTCCCCGTTCGATGAGCAGTTCTTC. It encodes CASSLLSPFDEQFF.

This clonotype showed up many times. The genes are TRBV7-2 and TRBJ2-1, with 14 nucleotides matching TRBD2. The germline V gene has CDR1 SGHTA and CDR2 FQGNSA. Unmatched junction bases numbered 12, after V lost 5 bases and J lost 12 bases. The CDR3 loop spans 16 amino acids. The DNA for the CDR3 is TGTGCCAGCAGCCCGGGGGGACTAGCGGGAGAAGAGGGGCAGTTCTTC. This codes for CASSPGGLAGEEGQFF.

The rearrangement uses TRBV5-1 and TRBJ2-2, with a tentative D call TRBD1 (7 bases). The length of the CDR3 is 14 residues. V was cut by 4 bases and J by 9 bases, with 16 bases left in between. CDR1 and CDR2 (germline): SGHRS, YFSETQ. In DNA, the CDR3 is TGCGCCAGCAGCGGCGGAGGGGGCTATCGGGAGCTGTTTTTT. Amino acid sequence: CASSGGGGYRELFF.